These 7 T cell receptor beta chains were all obtained from the same sample, sequenced in a study of brain T cells in children with intractable seizures. Time point specified: blood from clinic visit 5 months post-surgery; TSC patient then seizure free. Sequencing was performed with immunoSEQ multiplex PCR; in TCRdb, only in-frame clones are kept and a portion is missing. The sample contains about 340,000 clones, nearly 95% of which appear only once. The sample here was peripheral blood, taken around 5 months after surgery. The receptors here all came from a boy under three years old with tuberous sclerosis and intractable seizures.

In DNA, the CDR3 is TGTGCCACCAGCGGGGGACAGGGGTTCTATCAGCCCCAGCATTTT. It encodes CATSGGQGFYQPQHF. The gene calls are TRBV15 and TRBJ1-5; 10 bases are a match to TRBD1. The CDR3 runs 15 residues. Germline CDR1 reads LNHNV; CDR2 reads YYDKDF (reference sequence). V lost 5 bases, J lost 5 bases, and 6 bases stayed unmatched.

The chain recombines TRBV14 with TRBJ1-1, with a weak D call TRBD1 (5 bases). Between the trimmed V and J ends, which lost 8 bases and 10 bases, there was a span of 17 bases. Germline values: CDR1 SGHDN, CDR2 FVKESK. The CDR3 runs 12 residues. Here the CDR3 reads CASRPDAGGAFF. For the CDR3, the DNA is TGTGCCAGCCGACCGGACGCCGGGGGAGCTTTCTTT.

V is TRBV9 and J is TRBJ1-2; TRBD1 might be the D (5 bases). The V end lost 0 bases, the J end lost 3 bases, and 12 bases lay between the germline ends. The CDR3 contains 15 residues. Germline CDR1 and CDR2: SGDLS and YYNGEE. CDR3 region: CASSVGGRDDYGYTF. CDR3 nucleotide sequence: TGTGCCAGCAGCGTAGGCGGCAGGGATGACTATGGCTACACCTTC.

The rearrangement links TRBV21-1 to TRBJ1-5. TRBV21-1 is marked as a pseudogene. The CDR3 consists of 16 residues. The CDR3, as DNA: TGTGCCAGCAGCAAATGGGGTAGGGATAGCAATCAGCCCCAGCATTTT. It translates to CASSKWGRDSNQPQHF.

This chain joins TRBV13 and TRBJ2-3, with a tentative D call TRBD2 (6 bases). The CDR3 runs to 15 residues. V lost 2 bases to trimming and J lost 2 bases, with 11 bases between them. Germline V gene lookup returns CDR1 PRHDT and CDR2 FYEKMQ (reference sequence). The CDR3 sequence is CASSLRLGNTDTQYF. CDR3 DNA sequence: TGTGCCAGCAGCTTACGACTAGGGAACACAGATACGCAGTATTTT.

The V gene is TRBV3-1 (or the pseudogene TRBV3-2), the J gene TRBJ2-5; D ambiguous. The ends were cut back, 1 base at V and 1 base at J, with 7 bases in the middle. This CDR3 region has 14 residues. The V gene's germline CDR1 is LGHDT and CDR2 YNNKEL (reference sequence). CDR3 DNA: TGTGCCAGCAGCCAAGCCCCCCCCCAAGAGACCCAGTACTTC. It codes for CASSQAPPQETQYF.

V and J are TRBV6-5 and TRBJ1-2, with 10 bases aligning to TRBD1. The CDR3 runs 14 residues. The germline V gene encodes CDR1 MNHEY and CDR2 SVGAGI. V shed 11 bases and J 7 bases; nucleotides not matched to a gene: 13. In DNA form, the CDR3 reads TGTGCCGGCCGAGCCCGACAGGGGGCGCTTGGCTACACCTTC. Its protein is CAGRARQGALGYTF.